This TCR beta chain was documented in a study of T cell changes during pregnancy in multiple sclerosis. This table comes from immunoSEQ multiplex PCR, and its TCRdb copy is limited to in-frame clones, with some not included. Altogether 70,000 to 95,000 clones are present, over 85% being singletons, with the ten largest covering 2% to 2.5%. This receptor was obtained from a female donor in good health, enrolled as a control in a pregnancy study. Sequences were derived from peripheral blood, sampled in the second trimester of pregnancy.

The CDR3 bases are TGTGCCAGCGGGCTTTCGAGAACTGAAGCTTTCTTT. Encoded protein: CASGLSRTEAFF. The rearrangement joins TRBV7-2 to TRBJ1-1; unclear D gene. Germline CDR1 SGHTA, CDR2 FQGNSA. This CDR3 is built from 12 residues. V lost 8 bases and J lost 5, with 12 bases in between.